The clone carrying this T cell receptor (beta chain) has a handful of counts. The sample originates from a study of molecular identifiers for immune sequencing clone quantification. CDR1 and CDR2 (germline): LGHNA, YSLEER. The CDR3 length is 15 residues. Deletions cut 0 bases from V and 5 bases from J, with 10 bases between. TCRdb analysed the PCR reads with MiXCR anew, one entry per CDR3 protein. The table lists under 800,000 distinct CDR3 sequences, about 25% of them singletons, with 0.78% in the top ten. Specimen: naive CD8+ T cells from blood, with Jurkat cell RNA spiked in. Subset meaning: FACS-sorted CD8+CD4-CCR7+CD45RA+ naive T cells. The J gene is TRBJ2-2, the V gene TRBV4-3, with no clear D. The clonotype was recovered from a human donor in good health. Some libraries in this study had Jurkat cell RNA spiked in. The CDR3 region is CASSQDSGWTGELFF. The CDR3 coding sequence is TGCGCCAGCAGCCAAGATTCGGGTTGGACCGGGGAGCTGTTTTTT.